The clone carrying this T cell receptor beta chain was counted only a few times. These data are taken from a study of Graves' ophthalmopathy and Graves' hyperthyroidism. The authors amplified TCR beta CDR3 regions, and they did so from RNA transcripts for repertoire sequencing. An opening RT-PCR round employed HTBI primers and preceded a second-round multiplex PCR. TCRdb analysed the multiplex PCR reads with MiXCR anew, one entry per CDR3 protein. The sample contains more than 1,000,000 distinct CDR3 sequences, roughly two fifths of which appear only once. The receptor comes from an adult man with Graves' hyperthyroidism. The sequenced sample was peripheral blood or thyroid tissue (not recorded which).

CDR3 DNA sequence: TGCGCCAGCAGCTTGGTTGGGGGGAACGTCTACGAGCAGTACTTC. Its translation: CASSLVGGNVYEQYF. The rearrangement links TRBV5-1 to TRBJ2-7; TRBD2 is a possible D gene (6 bases). The germline V gene encodes CDR1 SGHRS and CDR2 YFSETQ. Trimming stripped 0 bases from V and 3 bases from J, with 13 bases between. The CDR3 covers 15 residues.